A selection of T cell receptor beta chains follows, all from one sample in a study of blood T cells in healthy people across ages. MiXCR, run by TCRdb on the 5' RACE reads, gives a single entry per CDR3 protein. The profile shows some 550,000 distinct CDR3 sequences, roughly 43% of them singletons. Sequencing input: blood. Receptors originate from a man older than 75 in good health. Each CDR3 is given with its conserved first and last residue. The D gene is left open where the match is weak. Where a row states a size, it is once, few, many or the class of an expanded clone; other rows omit it.

TRBJ2-1	-	TRBV4-2	TRBD2	TGTGCCAGCAGCCAAGCACTAGCGCCGGACAATGAGCAGTTCTTC	CASSQALAPDNEQFF
TRBJ2-1	once	TRBV15	-	TGTGCCACCAGCAGAGATCTACTAAATGAGCAGTTCTTC	CATSRDLLNEQFF
TRBJ2-1	-	TRBV21-1	-	TGTGCCAGCAGCAAATGGCGGGGGGTTCACAATGAGCAGTTCTTC	CASSKWRGVHNEQFF
TRBJ2-2	-	TRBV24-1	TRBD1	TGTGCCACCAGTGATTACGACAGGGGGTCCTTCACCGGGGAGCTGTTTTTT	CATSDYDRGSFTGELFF
TRBJ2-1	-	TRBV3-1	-	TGTGCCAGCAGCCAAGATCTTGAGGGGGAGCAGTTCTTC	CASSQDLEGEQFF
TRBJ2-5	-	TRBV20-1	-	TGCAGTGCTAGAGCGGCCACTAGTTTAGGGCAGTACTTC	CSARAATSLGQYF
TRBJ2-5	-	TRBV7-3	-	TGTGCCAGCAGCTTAGGGGTGGGATGGGCCCAGTACTTC	CASSLGVGWAQYF
TRBJ1-1	-	TRBV29-1	-	TGCAGCGTTGGAGGATTCAACACTGAAGCTTTCTTT	CSVGGFNTEAFF
TRBJ1-1	-	TRBV7-2	-	TGTGCCAGCAGCCCCCGGGGACCTCGGGCTTTCTTT	CASSPRGPRAFF
TRBJ2-7	-	TRBV7-2	-	TGTGCCAGCAGCTTAGGAAGGCCGCCGGACTACGAGCAGTACTTC	CASSLGRPPDYEQYF
TRBJ2-7	-	TRBV6-2/TRBV6-3	TRBD2	TGTGCCAGCAGCGAAGCGGGATACTCCTACGAGCAGTACTTC	CASSEAGYSYEQYF
TRBJ2-5	-	TRBV6-5	TRBD2	TGTGCCTGCAGTTACTCGAGTACTAGCGGGACCAACAATGAGCAGTACTTC	CACSYSSTSGTNNEQYF
TRBJ2-3	once	TRBV20-1	-	TGCAGAATTGGCACCAAAAGTGCAGATACGCAGTATTTT	CRIGTKSADTQYF
TRBJ2-1	many	TRBV29-1	-	TGCAGCGTTGAGGGTGGGTGGAATGAGCAGTTCTTC	CSVEGGWNEQFF
TRBJ2-1	-	TRBV24-1	TRBD2	TGTGCCACCAGTGTACGGACTAGCGTCGACAATGAGCAGTTCTTC	CATSVRTSVDNEQFF
TRBJ2-5	few	TRBV7-3	TRBD2	TGTGCCAGCAGCTCAACGGGGGGTTTGGGAGAGACCCAGTACTTC	CASSSTGGLGETQYF
TRBJ2-1	few	TRBV7-8	-	TGTGCCAGCAGCACACCCTTAAGGGTTAGTGAGCAGTTCTTC	CASSTPLRVSEQFF
TRBJ1-5	-	TRBV20-1	-	TGCAGTGCTAGAGACAGTAGCAATCAGCCCCAGCATTTT	CSARDSSNQPQHF
TRBJ2-3	-	TRBV12-2	-	TGTGCAAGTCGCTTAGGCCACACAGATACGCAGTATTTT	CASRLGHTDTQYF
TRBJ2-1	few	TRBV9	TRBD2	TGTGCCAGCAGCAAAGGGACTAGTAATGAGCAGTTCTTC	CASSKGTSNEQFF
TRBJ1-4	-	TRBV25-1	TRBD1	TGTGCCAGCGGGGACAGGGTCGTAGAAAAACTGTTTTTT	CASGDRVVEKLFF
TRBJ2-1	-	TRBV20-1	TRBD2	TGCAGTGCTAGAGTAGGACGAGCGGGGACCAATGAGCAGTTCTTC	CSARVGRAGTNEQFF
TRBJ2-6	many	TRBV6-6	-	TGTGCCAGCAGACAGGGCTTGGGGGCCAACGTCCTGACTTTC	CASRQGLGANVLTF
TRBJ2-5	-	TRBV29-1	-	TGCAGCGTTGAAGGACTGCAAGAGACCCAGTACTTC	CSVEGLQETQYF
TRBJ2-3	-	TRBV7-2	TRBD2	TGTGCCAGCAGCTTAAGAGTGCTAGCGGGAGGCACAGATACGCAGTATTTT	CASSLRVLAGGTDTQYF
TRBJ2-7	-	TRBV28	-	TGTGCCAGCAGTTACAGCGTTTCCTACGAGCAGTACTTC	CASSYSVSYEQYF
TRBJ2-7	-	TRBV28	TRBD1	TGTGCCAGCGGATCGACAGGGTTTAACGAGCAGTACTTC	CASGSTGFNEQYF
TRBJ2-5	few	TRBV29-1	-	TGCAGCGTTGCTGGGGGGGCCTCGATCGAGACCCAGTACTTC	CSVAGGASIETQYF
TRBJ2-1	-	TRBV3-1	-	TGTGCCAGCAGCCCCTATGATGTTTACGAGCAGTTCTTC	CASSPYDVYEQFF
TRBJ2-5	-	TRBV20-1	TRBD1	TGCAGTGCTCCCACAGGACAGGGTGTAATGGGAGAGACCCAGTACTTC	CSAPTGQGVMGETQYF
TRBJ2-1	few	TRBV11-3	-	TGTGCCAGCAGCTTAGAGCGAGGGGGTGCCTCTCCTTACAATGAGCAGTTCTTC	CASSLERGGASPYNEQFF
TRBJ2-7	few	TRBV6-5	-	TGTGCCAGCAGTTACTCGATATCCCAGACAGCTAACTCCTACGAGCAGTACTTC	CASSYSISQTANSYEQYF
TRBJ2-7	-	TRBV11-2	TRBD1	TGTGCCAGCAGCTTAGAAGGGGGCACTTGGGGAGAGCAGTACTTC	CASSLEGGTWGEQYF
TRBJ2-7	-	TRBV2	TRBD1	TGTGCCAGCAGTGATCTTTGGACAGGTTTGAGCGAGCAGTACTTC	CASSDLWTGLSEQYF
TRBJ2-1	once	TRBV7-2	TRBD2	TGTGCCAGCAGCTTCACCGGGACTAGCGGGATAGAGCGGTTCTTC	CASSFTGTSGIERFF
TRBJ1-6	few	TRBV7-2	-	TGTGCCAGCAGCTTAGTAGCGGATTCACCCCTCCACTTT	CASSLVADSPLHF
TRBJ2-7	few	TRBV7-9	-	TGTGCCAGCAGCGTAGTTCGGATCGGCGAGCAGTACTTC	CASSVVRIGEQYF
TRBJ2-5	many	TRBV6-5	-	TGTGCCAGCAGTAGGATCGGGGGCGGGGAGACCCAGTACTTC	CASSRIGGGETQYF
TRBJ1-2	few	TRBV6-5	-	TGTGCCAGCCCCAACAACTATGGCTACACCTTC	CASPNNYGYTF
TRBJ2-1	few	TRBV7-6	-	TGTGCCAGCAGCGGCGATCGGGGAGCCGAGCAGTTCTTC	CASSGDRGAEQFF
TRBJ1-4	many	TRBV6-6	-	TGTGCCAGCAGAAACCCGGGAGCAACTAATGAAAAACTGTTTTTT	CASRNPGATNEKLFF
TRBJ1-1	-	TRBV10-3	-	TGTGCCATCAGTGAAAGGGTGCCCACTGAAGCTTTCTTT	CAISERVPTEAFF
TRBJ2-1	-	TRBV20-1	-	TGCAGTGCTAGAAGCCTGCTAGGGAGCTTCTACAATGAGCAGTTCTTC	CSARSLLGSFYNEQFF
TRBJ2-5	-	TRBV29-1	TRBD2	TGCAGCGGGGGGACTAGCGGTAATAATGAGCAGTACTTC	CSGGTSGNNEQYF
TRBJ2-3	-	TRBV10-3	-	TGTGCCATCACTCCTGGACTAGGAGGGGGGGCAGATACGCAGTATTTT	CAITPGLGGGADTQYF
TRBJ1-2	few	TRBV20-1	-	TGCAGTGCTAGAGAAAACAGCTATGGCTACACCTTC	CSARENSYGYTF
TRBJ2-5	few	TRBV6-6	-	TGTGCCAGCAGTGGGGGGAAGGGCGGGGAGACCCAGTACTTC	CASSGGKGGETQYF
TRBJ2-1	-	TRBV20-1	TRBD1	TGCAGTGCTAGAGCCCCCGGGACAGGGGGAGCAAGGAGCTCCTACAATGAGCAGTTCTTC	CSARAPGTGGARSSYNEQFF
TRBJ2-5	-	TRBV29-1	-	TGCAGCGTTGAAAGAGGGCAGGGTGCGGACAATGAGCAGTACTTC	CSVERGQGADNEQYF